Listed below are T cell receptor beta chains from one sample, sequenced in a study of blood T cell repertoires in COVID-19. Sequenced by immunoSEQ multiplex PCR; TCRdb stores in-frame clones only, minus some. The table includes around 300,000 clones, around nine tenths detected once. The sequenced material came from PBMCs or T cells enriched from blood (not recorded which). These receptor sequences come from a woman in her twenties or thirties who had recovered from COVID-19. Each CDR3 is given with its conserved first and last residue. D genes are given only for firm matches. A row's size may be missing; if present it is once, few, many or a size class.

cdr3_length	clone_size	v_call	d_call	j_call	cdr3_nt	cdr3_aa
13	NA	TRBV19	NA	TRBJ2-7	TGTGCCAGCAGTAGAGGGAGGTACTACGAGCAGTACTTC	CASSRGRYYEQYF
15	NA	TRBV5-1	TRBD2	TRBJ2-7	TGCGCCAGCAGCTATGGCGGGGGAAGGTCCTACGAGCAGTACTTC	CASSYGGGRSYEQYF
16	NA	TRBV7-2	TRBD1	TRBJ2-7	TGTGCCAGCAGCGTAGCCGGACAGGGGCGAGGATACGAGCAGTACTTC	CASSVAGQGRGYEQYF
11	once	TRBV12-3/TRBV12-4	NA	TRBJ2-7	TGTGCCAGCAGCCCCGGCGGCTACCAGTACTTC	CASSPGGYQYF
14	NA	TRBV7-9	NA	TRBJ1-1	TGTGCCAGCCGATCCCTGGTAGGGGTCACTGAAGCTTTCTTT	CASRSLVGVTEAFF
14	NA	TRBV19	TRBD2	TRBJ2-7	TGTGCCAGTAGTTTACTAGCGGAGCCCTACGAGCAGTACTTC	CASSLLAEPYEQYF
13	once	TRBV30	NA	TRBJ2-3	TGTGCCTGGAGTGTCGGGTTAACAGATACGCAGTATTTT	CAWSVGLTDTQYF
17	NA	TRBV19	NA	TRBJ2-1	TGTGCCAGTAGTATATGGTCAGGGATGGGCTCCTACAATGAGCAGTTCTTC	CASSIWSGMGSYNEQFF
15	NA	TRBV12-2	NA	TRBJ2-2	TGTGCAAGTCGCTTACAGGGGTCGAACACCGGGGAGCTGTTTTTT	CASRLQGSNTGELFF
13	NA	TRBV5-1	NA	TRBJ2-2	TGCGCCAGCAGCCCGGCCGACATCGGGGAGCTGTTTTTT	CASSPADIGELFF
15	once	TRBV7-2	NA	TRBJ2-7	TGTGCCAGCAGCTCCTACACGGGGGAAACCTACGAGCAGTACTTC	CASSSYTGETYEQYF
15	NA	TRBV30	TRBD1	TRBJ1-6	TGTGCCTGGGGATTAGGGGGCTTCGGTAATTCACCCCTCCACTTT	CAWGLGGFGNSPLHF
14	NA	TRBV28	TRBD1	TRBJ1-2	TGTGCCAGCAGTTCGTTTCGTCAGGGGGGTGGCTACACCTTC	CASSSFRQGGGYTF
13	NA	TRBV18	NA	TRBJ1-1	TGTGCCAGCTCACCCTCAGGGGACACTGAAGCTTTCTTT	CASSPSGDTEAFF
16	once	TRBV7-9	NA	TRBJ2-5	TGTGCCAGCAGCTTAGGGGACAACCTTTACCAAGAGACCCAGTACTTC	CASSLGDNLYQETQYF
15	NA	TRBV7-8	NA	TRBJ2-7	TGTGCCAGCATCCTCGGGACTTCACGAACCTACGAGCAGTACTTC	CASILGTSRTYEQYF
17	NA	TRBV15	NA	TRBJ2-5	TGTGCCACCAGCAGAGATTTCGGGGGAACCGACGGTGGGACCCAGTACTTC	CATSRDFGGTDGGTQYF
17	NA	TRBV7-2	TRBD2	TRBJ2-7	TGTGCCAGCAGCAGAAGGACTAGCGGGTCTTCTTCCCTCGAGCAGTACTTC	CASSRRTSGSSSLEQYF
17	NA	TRBV28	TRBD2	TRBJ2-7	TGTGCCAGCAGATGGACTAGCGGGAGGGCACCTACCTACGAGCAGTACTTC	CASRWTSGRAPTYEQYF
17	NA	TRBV7-9	TRBD2	TRBJ2-4	TGTGCCAGCAGCTCAAGCGGGAGGCCTAATATAAAAAACATTCAGTACTTC	CASSSSGRPNIKNIQYF
14	NA	TRBV28	TRBD1	TRBJ1-5	TGTGCCAGCAGTAACAGGGGGCATACTCAGCCCCAGCATTTT	CASSNRGHTQPQHF
15	NA	TRBV5-1	TRBD2	TRBJ2-1	TGCGCCAGCAGCGGACTAGCGAGCTCCTACAATGAGCAGTTCTTC	CASSGLASSYNEQFF
17	NA	TRBV7-8	TRBD2	TRBJ2-1	TGTGCCAGCAGCAGCCGACTAGCGGGAGGCGCCTACAATGAGCAGTTCTTC	CASSSRLAGGAYNEQFF
17	NA	TRBV3-1/TRBV3-2	TRBD2	TRBJ2-1	TGTGCCAGCAGCCCACGACGGGGACTAGCTTCCTACAATGAGCAGTTCTTC	CASSPRRGLASYNEQFF
17	NA	TRBV3-1/TRBV3-2	NA	TRBJ1-1	TGTGCCAGCAGCCAACGACGGAGTAGGGGTGTGAACACTGAAGCTTTCTTT	CASSQRRSRGVNTEAFF
14	NA	TRBV11-3	NA	TRBJ1-3	TGTGCCAGCAGCTCCGGCGGCTCTGGAAACACCATATATTTT	CASSSGGSGNTIYF